This TCR beta chain derives from a study of CD8 T cells in Susac syndrome (dated by TCRdb to the late 2010s). Context from the whole study: The study used repertoire sequencing to test whether antigen drove CD8+ T cell activation and differentiation in Susac syndrome. The paper as a whole reports these results and caveats: The TCR sequencing and HLA analysis was acknowledged to have included a relatively small number of individuals.

Cut back by 3 bases and 5 bases, the V and J ends lie 8 bases apart. Sequences DFQATT (CDR1) and SNEGSKA (CDR2) are obtained from the germline V gene (reference sequence). The cysteine opens and the phenylalanine closes a CDR3 of 11 amino acids. CDR3 DNA only is kept here, 33 bases in frame from base 1. This clonotype was observed a single time. Its antigen remains unidentified. Base qualities were left out, and no much larger clone turns up one base away. A single read is weak support. RNA was extracted with the RNeasy kit and about 0.5 to 1 ug was reverse transcribed using random hexamers. The immunoSEQ multiplex PCR assay, which covers 54 Vbeta and 13 Jbeta segments, was used to amplify TCR beta CDR3 regions. PCR amplification bias was corrected using a synthetic template baseline for primer optimization and computational correction. The authors processed their data as follows. Reads were assigned to V, D and J genes according to IMGT and analyzed in immunoSEQ Analyzer, with only productive sequences retained. Clonality was calculated as one minus the Shannon entropy normalized by log2 of the number of productive unique sequences. Public and private clones were assessed among the 100 most prevalent clones of each patient and control. Susac-specific clones were defined as absent from healthy and MS cohorts, some 1,000 published viral clones and other ImmuneACCESS disease sequences. TCRdb reworked the public reads: Q25 trimming with fastp, MiXCR clone assembly, productive beta chains retained. Duplicate CDR3 protein sequences are folded into a single record with the most common DNA and genes. TCRdb, not the authors, supplied the V and J calls. The sample data list more than 150,000 distinct CDR3 sequences, and around 95% of these were observed just once. 0.11% to 0.15% of the sample rests with the top ten.

Peripheral blood CD8+ and CD4+ T cells from healthy donors, Susac syndrome patients and multiple sclerosis patients were profiled using high-throughput TCR beta sequencing. The healthy donors served as controls matched for age and sex. Bulk CD8+ and CD4+ T cells were purified by magnetic negative isolation, while CD8+ TEMRA cells were enriched using FACS. Blood was drawn into EDTA tubes, processed within 24 hours, and PBMCs were isolated by density gradient centrifugation. PBMCs intended for TCR sequencing were cryopreserved in liquid nitrogen and thawed later in a water bath at 37 degrees C. The sorted or isolated CD4+, CD8+ and CD8+ TEMRA cells had a purity of 90% or higher.

The receptor's source is a human donor in good health. Source material: CD4+ T cells from PBMCs. The chain couples TRBV20-1 to TRBJ2-7; TRBD1 is a weak D gene call, 5 bases matching. The CDR3 here reads CSASRRDEQYF. The nucleotides are TGCAGTGCTAGTCGCAGGGACGAGCAGTACTTC.